The 20 T cell receptor beta chains listed next were all sequenced from one sample in a study of T cells in Graves' hyperthyroidism and ophthalmopathy. Amplified TCR beta CDR3 regions derived from RNA transcripts. In the first-round RT-PCR of the TCR CDR3, the HTBI primer set was used. TCRdb itself ran the multiplex PCR reads through MiXCR, one entry per CDR3 protein. The profile shows 700,000 or so distinct CDR3 sequences, 15% to 20% of them singletons. The sequenced sample consisted of blood. These receptors came from a man aged 18 to 30 with Graves' hyperthyroidism.

This chain joins TRBV27 and TRBJ2-3, with 7 positions matching TRBD1. CDR3 length: 17 residues. Germline CDR1 and CDR2: MNHEY and SMNVEV (reference sequence). The V and J ends lost 7 bases and 8 bases, in that order; junction bases with no gene match: 21. Here the CDR3 reads CASNSATGFGTRATQYF. Here the CDR3 DNA reads TGTGCCAGCAACTCCGCGACAGGGTTTGGGACCCGCGCTACGCAGTATTTT.

The V gene is TRBV29-1, the J gene TRBJ2-3; D might be TRBD2 (5 bases). This CDR3 comprises 14 residues. V lost 3 bases to trimming and J lost 4 bases, with 14 bases between them. CDR1 is SQVTM and CDR2 is ANQGSEA in the germline V gene. The CDR3 nucleotides are TGCAGCGTTGATGAGGGAGAGGGTTCAGATACGCAGTATTTT. It specifies CSVDEGEGSDTQYF.

This clonotype has just a few counts. The chain joins TRBV6-2 or TRBV6-3 to TRBJ2-1; tentative D call: TRBD1 (6 bases). CDR1 and CDR2 (germline): MNHEY, SVGEGT. The CDR3 totals 13 residues. Trimming removed 6 bases from V and 6 bases from J, with 12 bases in between. CDR3 DNA: TGTGCCAGCAGCCTACAGGGCCCCAATGAGCAGTTCTTC. Translated: CASSLQGPNEQFF.

This clonotype was observed at least ten times. The rearrangement joins TRBV9 to TRBJ2-5; 7 nucleotides align to TRBD2. The CDR3 is 13 residues long. The V gene end was trimmed by 0 bases and the J gene end by 4 bases; junction bases not matched to a gene: 0. CDR1 and CDR2 (germline): SGDLS, YYNGEE. CDR3 sequence (DNA): TGTGCCAGCAGCGTAGTAGCGGGAGAGACCCAGTACTTC. This codes for CASSVVAGETQYF.

This chain connects TRBV7-9 to TRBJ2-7; the D call may be TRBD1 or TRBD2 (6 bases each). CDR1 and CDR2 (germline): SEHNR, FQNEAQ (reference sequence). The V gene lost 3 bases and the J gene lost 5 bases, with 11 bases spanning the gap. The CDR3 spans 13 residues. CDR3 coding DNA: TGTGCCAGCAGCTTCCGGGGGCAAGACGAGCAGTACTTC. Translating it yields CASSFRGQDEQYF. Looking up the rest from reference TRBV7-9 and TRBJ2-7 gives the full variable domain: DTGVSQNPRHKITKRGQNVTFRCDPISEHNRLYWYRQTLGQGPEFLTYFQNEAQLEKSRLLSDRFSAERPKGSFSTLEIQRTEQGDSAMYLCASSFRGQDEQYFGPGTRLTVT.

This clonotype was detected ten times or more. The chain is built from TRBV11-2 and TRBJ1-2, with 8 positions matching TRBD1. Germline V lookup: CDR1 SGHAT, CDR2 FQNNGV. Germline trimming cut 4 bases from V and 4 bases from J; bases unmatched to any gene: 8. CDR3 size: 15 residues. Written as DNA, the CDR3 is TGTGCCAGCAGCTCAGACAGGGGACTCCTCTATGGCTACACCTTC. This gives the protein CASSSDRGLLYGYTF.

On this clonotype: A read error may explain this, as a much larger clone is one base away. The chain combines TRBV30 with TRBJ2-6; TRBD2 matches at 8 bases. The CDR3 has 15 residues. V was pared by 1 base and J by 2 bases, with 1 base of the junction left unmatched. The germline V gene has CDR1 GTSNPN and CDR2 SVGIG (reference sequence). This chain's CDR3 is CAWSGGRTGANVLTF. CDR3 sequence (DNA): TGTGCCTGGAGTGGCGGGAGGACTGGGGCCAACGTCCTGACTTTC.

V is TRBV4-1 and J is TRBJ1-1; D remains ambiguous. CDR1 MGHRA and CDR2 YSYEKL come from the germline V gene. Trimming stripped 4 bases from V and 2 bases from J, with 14 bases between. The CDR3 runs 15 residues. CDR3 sequence reads: CASSLYLTANTEAFF. The CDR3 coding sequence is TGCGCCAGCAGCCTCTATCTAACAGCCAACACTGAAGCTTTCTTT.

A few counts support this clonotype. J is TRBJ2-1 and V is TRBV20-1; D unresolved. The CDR3 totals 14 residues. Germline V gives CDR1 DFQATT, CDR2 SNEGSKA (reference sequence). V dropped 4 bases and J dropped 1 base, with 11 bases sitting between them. The CDR3 bases are TGCAGTGCTATAGGTCGGGTTTCCTACAATGAGCAGTTCTTC. This codes for CSAIGRVSYNEQFF.

The V call is TRBV7-2, the J call TRBJ1-2; no clear D gene. Germline-derived CDR1 and CDR2 are SGHTA and FQGNSA. The length of the CDR3 is 14 residues. V was clipped by 4 bases and J by 5 bases, with 14 bases between them. The CDR3 DNA follows: TGTGCCAGCAGCTCGAATCAGGCAGTATATGGCTACACCTTC. Protein product: CASSSNQAVYGYTF. The full variable domain, rest sourced from reference TRBV7-2 and TRBJ1-2, is GAGVSQSPSNKVTEKGKDVELRCDPISGHTALYWYRQSLGQGLEFLIYFQGNSAPDKSGLPSDRFSAERTGGSVSTLTIQRTQQEDSAVYLCASSSNQAVYGYTFGSGTRLTVV.

This clonotype was counted at least ten times. J is TRBJ2-5 and V is TRBV2, with D uncertain. Germline loops: CDR1 SNHLY, CDR2 FYNNEI. V dropped 4 bases and J dropped 2 bases, with 2 bases sitting between them. The length of the CDR3 is 11 residues. The CDR3 spells CASSAQETQYF. The CDR3 nucleotides are TGTGCCAGCAGTGCACAAGAGACCCAGTACTTC.

V gene TRBV15 combines with J gene TRBJ2-1; 9 bases fit TRBD2. CDR1 and CDR2 (germline): LNHNV, YYDKDF (reference sequence). Germline trimming cut 3 bases from V and 6 bases from J; bases unmatched to any gene: 12. The CDR3 loop spans 17 amino acids. CDR3 sequence: CATSSPTGGLASNEQFF. In DNA form, the CDR3 reads TGTGCCACCAGCAGCCCCACGGGGGGACTAGCCTCCAATGAGCAGTTCTTC.

J is TRBJ2-4 and V is TRBV7-9; 8 positions match TRBD2. CDR3 length: 16 residues. V shed 4 bases and J 0 bases; nucleotides not matched to a gene: 5. Germline loops: CDR1 SEHNR, CDR2 FQNEAQ (reference sequence). The CDR3 sequence is CASSSPLAGAKNIQYF. The DNA of the CDR3 is TGTGCCAGCAGCTCACCCCTAGCGGGAGCCAAAAACATTCAGTACTTC.

This clonotype was observed a handful of times. V gene TRBV30 combines with J gene TRBJ2-7; D may be TRBD2 (6 bases). V lost 0 bases and J lost 2, with 8 bases in between. CDR1 and CDR2 from the germline V gene are GTSNPN and SVGIG (reference sequence). The CDR3 sequence is 13 residues long. This CDR3 is CAWSVGGPYEQYF. The CDR3 region has the DNA TGTGCCTGGAGTGTAGGAGGGCCCTACGAGCAGTACTTC. Looking up the rest from reference TRBV30 and TRBJ2-7 gives the full variable domain: SQTIHQWPATLVQPVGSPLSLECTVEGTSNPNLYWYRQAAGRGLQLLFYSVGIGQISSEVPQNLSASRPQDRQFILSSKKLLLSDSGFYLCAWSVGGPYEQYFGPGTRLTVT.

The genes are TRBV12-3 or TRBV12-4 and TRBJ1-2; D unclear. This CDR3 comprises 14 residues. Trimming removed 10 bases at V and 0 bases at J, with 15 bases between. CDR3 sequence: CATRVSSSNYGYTF. CDR3 coding DNA: TGTGCCACACGGGTCAGTAGCTCTAACTATGGCTACACCTTC.

Ten or more counts support this clonotype. The rearrangement links TRBV18 to TRBJ2-7, with D perhaps matching TRBD1 or TRBD2 (5 bases each). Germline CDR1 is KGHSH and CDR2 is LQKENI. This CDR3 region has 12 residues. V was trimmed by 2 bases and J by 7 bases, leaving 9 bases between them. The CDR3 DNA reads TGTGCCAGCTCACCAAGGGGAGAGGAGCAGTACTTC. Its protein is CASSPRGEEQYF.

This clonotype was detected ten times or more. CDR3 in DNA: TGTGCCAGCAGTTTAGGGAGCGGGAGGAAACATACGCAGTATTTT. Amino acid sequence: CASSLGSGRKHTQYF. The V gene is TRBV28, the J gene TRBJ2-3, with TRBD2 matching 9 bases. J lost 7 bases, V lost 2 bases, and 7 bases had no gene match. Germline CDR1 reads MDHEN; CDR2 reads SYDVKM. The CDR3 runs to 15 residues. Supplemented by reference TRBV28 and TRBJ2-3, the full variable domain reads DVKVTQSSRYLVKRTGEKVFLECVQDMDHENMFWYRQDPGLGLRLIYFSYDVKMKEKGDIPEGYSVSREKKERFSLILESASTNQTSMYLCASSLGSGRKHTQYFGPGTRLTVL.

This clonotype was detected a few times. The chain recombines TRBV28 with TRBJ2-1; 8 nucleotides line up with TRBD2. Germline V gene sequence: CDR1 MDHEN, CDR2 SYDVKM. This CDR3 region has 18 residues. V was pared by 1 base and J by 9 bases, with 17 bases of the junction left unmatched. The CDR3 reads CASSLFIPGLEGRAEQFF. The CDR3 DNA sequence: TGTGCCAGCAGTTTATTCATCCCGGGACTAGAGGGGCGGGCTGAGCAGTTCTTC.

This clonotype came up a few times. The chain links TRBV6-5 to TRBJ2-7; 7 nucleotides agree with TRBD1. The CDR3 spans 15 residues. V was clipped by 2 bases and J by 2 bases; unmatched bases: 6. The germline gives CDR1 MNHEY, CDR2 SVGAGI. The CDR3 here is CASSYGTAHPYEQYF. CDR3 DNA: TGTGCCAGCAGTTACGGGACAGCACACCCCTACGAGCAGTACTTC.

The J gene is TRBJ2-3, the V gene TRBV12-3 or TRBV12-4; 7 bases map to TRBD2. The V segment lost 5 bases and the J segment 0 bases; nucleotides outside the gene matches: 14. The CDR3 extends over 18 amino acids. The CDR3 coding sequence is TGTGCCAGCAGTGGCTATGGGAGGGCCTGGGGTAGCACAGATACGCAGTATTTT. It yields the protein CASSGYGRAWGSTDTQYF.